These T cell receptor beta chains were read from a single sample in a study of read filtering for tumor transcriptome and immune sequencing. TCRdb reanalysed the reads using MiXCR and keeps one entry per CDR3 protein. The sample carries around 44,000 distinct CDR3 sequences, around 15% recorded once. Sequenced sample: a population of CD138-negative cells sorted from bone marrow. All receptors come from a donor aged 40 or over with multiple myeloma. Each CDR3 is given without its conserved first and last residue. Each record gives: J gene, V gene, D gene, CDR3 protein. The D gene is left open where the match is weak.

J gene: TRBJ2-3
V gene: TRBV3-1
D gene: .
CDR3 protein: ASSHMSTGRGADTQY

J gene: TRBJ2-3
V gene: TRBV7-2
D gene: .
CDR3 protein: ASSPAGTSTDTQY

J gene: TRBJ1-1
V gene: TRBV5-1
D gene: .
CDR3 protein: ASSLGDTEAF

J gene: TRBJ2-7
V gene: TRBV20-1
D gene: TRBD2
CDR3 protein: SGEQSGRGSYEQY

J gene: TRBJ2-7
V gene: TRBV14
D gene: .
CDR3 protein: ASSQDDRPYEQY

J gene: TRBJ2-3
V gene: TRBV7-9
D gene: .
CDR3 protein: ASSIETTDTQY

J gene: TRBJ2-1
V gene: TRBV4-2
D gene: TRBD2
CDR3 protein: ASSPDPVAGVYNEQF

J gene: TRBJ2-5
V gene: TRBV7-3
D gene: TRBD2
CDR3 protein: ASSLSGGRGETQY

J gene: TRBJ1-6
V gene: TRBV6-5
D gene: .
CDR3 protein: ASSYGTTQTSPLH

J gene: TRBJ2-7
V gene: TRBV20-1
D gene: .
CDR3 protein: SARVKGGEQY

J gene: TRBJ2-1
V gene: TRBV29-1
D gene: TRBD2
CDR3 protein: SVPPGSGGGEQF

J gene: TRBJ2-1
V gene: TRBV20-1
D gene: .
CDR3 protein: SASGAHNEQF

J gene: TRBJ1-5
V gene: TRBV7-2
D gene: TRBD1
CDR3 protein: ASSLETGGGNQPQH

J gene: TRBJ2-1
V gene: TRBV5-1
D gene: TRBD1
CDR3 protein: ASSPGDRADNEQF

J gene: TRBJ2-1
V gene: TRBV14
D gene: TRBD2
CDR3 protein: ASSQVAGGVEQF

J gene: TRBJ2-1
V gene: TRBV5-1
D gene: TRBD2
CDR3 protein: ASSRGTSGSGDEQF

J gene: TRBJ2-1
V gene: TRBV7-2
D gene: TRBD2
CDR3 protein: ASSLVAGGLYNEQF

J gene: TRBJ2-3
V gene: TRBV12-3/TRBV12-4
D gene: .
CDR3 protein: ASSLATSTDTQY

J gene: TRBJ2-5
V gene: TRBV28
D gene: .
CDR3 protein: ASSQQTPGGRETQY

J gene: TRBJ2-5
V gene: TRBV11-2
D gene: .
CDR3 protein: ASTKWQGETQY

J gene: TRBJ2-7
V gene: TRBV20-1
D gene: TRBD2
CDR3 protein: SADLASGSYEQY

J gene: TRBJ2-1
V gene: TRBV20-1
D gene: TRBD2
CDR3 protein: SASYPSGRHNEQF

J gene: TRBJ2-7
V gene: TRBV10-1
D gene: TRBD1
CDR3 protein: ASRRQGDKYEQY

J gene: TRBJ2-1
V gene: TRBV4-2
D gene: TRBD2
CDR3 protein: ASSQDPAGGNEQF

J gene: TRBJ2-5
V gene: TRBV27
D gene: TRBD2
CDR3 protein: ASSLFPGGTETQY

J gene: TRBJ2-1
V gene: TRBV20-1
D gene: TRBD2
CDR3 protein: SATLGEGLYNEQF

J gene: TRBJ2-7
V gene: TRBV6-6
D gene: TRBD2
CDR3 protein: ASRNGLAGVYEQY

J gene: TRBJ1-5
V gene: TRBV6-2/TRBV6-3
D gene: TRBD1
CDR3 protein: ASSDRGNQPQH

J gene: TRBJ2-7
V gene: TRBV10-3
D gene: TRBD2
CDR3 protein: AISIAGGLYEQY

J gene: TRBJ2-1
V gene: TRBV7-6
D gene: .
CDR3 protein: ASSLEPIISYNEQF

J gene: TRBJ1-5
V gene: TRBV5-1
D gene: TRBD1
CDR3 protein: ASSSTGGDQPQH

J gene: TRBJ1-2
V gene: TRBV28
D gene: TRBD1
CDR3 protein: ASRSPGQGPTNYGYT

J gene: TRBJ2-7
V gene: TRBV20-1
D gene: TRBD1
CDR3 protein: SAVTGTGVRNEQY

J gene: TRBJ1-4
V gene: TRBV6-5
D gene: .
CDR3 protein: ASSGQIRATNEKLF

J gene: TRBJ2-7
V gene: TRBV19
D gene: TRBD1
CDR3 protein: ASSAAGQGYEQY

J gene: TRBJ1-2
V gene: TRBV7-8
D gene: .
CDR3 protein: ASSLAIGYT

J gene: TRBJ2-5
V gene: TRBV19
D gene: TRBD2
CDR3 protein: ASSRTSGRVETQY

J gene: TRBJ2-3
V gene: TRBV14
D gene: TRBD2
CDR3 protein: ASRSTSDMADTQY

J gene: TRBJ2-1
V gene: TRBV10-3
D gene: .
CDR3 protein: ATGNGQF

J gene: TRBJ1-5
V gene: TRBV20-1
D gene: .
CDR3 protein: SASPGAGNQPQH

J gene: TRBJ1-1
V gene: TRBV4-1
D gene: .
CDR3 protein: ASSQGPIPPEAF

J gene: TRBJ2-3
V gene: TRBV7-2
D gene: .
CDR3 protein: ASSLVARRTDTQY

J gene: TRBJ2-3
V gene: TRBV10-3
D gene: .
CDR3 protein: AISPSRGGGDTDTPY

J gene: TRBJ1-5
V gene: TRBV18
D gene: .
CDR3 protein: ASSPPGGGNQPQH

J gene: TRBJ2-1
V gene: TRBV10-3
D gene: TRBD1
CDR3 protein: AISEGTGGSDEQF

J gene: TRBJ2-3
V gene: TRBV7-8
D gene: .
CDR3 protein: ASSLIVAPSTDTQY

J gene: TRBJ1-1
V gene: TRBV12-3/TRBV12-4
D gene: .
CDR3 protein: ASSLVGLGTEAF

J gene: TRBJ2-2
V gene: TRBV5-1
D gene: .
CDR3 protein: ASSPEGFLTGELF

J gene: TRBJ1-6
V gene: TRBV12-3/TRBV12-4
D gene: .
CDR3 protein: ASSLREQGRSPLH

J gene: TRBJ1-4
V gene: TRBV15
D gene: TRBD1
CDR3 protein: ATSRRTGVDEKLF

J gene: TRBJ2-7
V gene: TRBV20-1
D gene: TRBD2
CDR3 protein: SASGGLAGEYEQY

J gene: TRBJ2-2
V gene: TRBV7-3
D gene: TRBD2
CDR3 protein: ASSLTGLTNTGELF

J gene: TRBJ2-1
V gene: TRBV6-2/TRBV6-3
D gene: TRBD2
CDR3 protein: ASRSGTSHNEQF

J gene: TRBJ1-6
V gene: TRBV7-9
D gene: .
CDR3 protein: ASSHGGFYNSPLH